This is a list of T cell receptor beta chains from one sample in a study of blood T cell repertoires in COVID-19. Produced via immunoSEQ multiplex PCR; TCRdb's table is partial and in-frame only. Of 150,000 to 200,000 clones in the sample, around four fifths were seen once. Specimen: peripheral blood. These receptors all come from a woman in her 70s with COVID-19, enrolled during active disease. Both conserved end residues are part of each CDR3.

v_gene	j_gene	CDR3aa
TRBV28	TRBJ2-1	CASSLRLYNEQFF
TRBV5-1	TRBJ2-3	CASSLAGFSGLRTDTQYF
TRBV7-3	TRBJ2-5	CASSLTSEETQYF
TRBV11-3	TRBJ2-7	CASSYGQYEQYF
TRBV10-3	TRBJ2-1	CAISTGLAYEQFF
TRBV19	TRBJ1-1	CASSGGRTGMNTEAFF
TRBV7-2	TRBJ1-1	CASSSAGASTEAFF
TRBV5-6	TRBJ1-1	CASSLAGGGNTEAFF
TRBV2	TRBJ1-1	CASRDRGTEAFF
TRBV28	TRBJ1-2	CASSPGQVDF
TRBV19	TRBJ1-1	CASRTSGGRSEAFF
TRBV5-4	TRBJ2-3	CASSREGGPTDTQYF
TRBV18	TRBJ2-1	CASSPPGQGLNEQFF
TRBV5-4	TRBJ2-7	CASSWEGEHEQYF
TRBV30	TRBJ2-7	CAWSPSTGEQYF
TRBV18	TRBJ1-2	CASSPDINYGYTF